This T cell receptor beta chain came from a study of spatial heterogeneity in lung cancer. TCRdb called the 5' RACE reads again in MiXCR, with one record for every CDR3 protein. The repertoire consists of roughly 1,900 distinct CDR3 sequences, with approximately 15% occurring once and the leading ten covering roughly 24%. This clonotype was seen only once. This CDR3 is built from 17 residues. The germline V gene encodes CDR1 WSHSY and CDR2 SAAADI. Trimming cost V 0 bases and J 0 bases, with 12 bases left between them. Time point indicated: sample taken at primary tumor resection. This receptor was taken from a male donor with early-stage non-small cell lung cancer. The sample here was normal lung tissue next to the tumor, taken at surgery. This chain joins TRBV10-2 and TRBJ1-3, with D possibly matching TRBD1 (6 bases). The CDR3 here is CASSESETGFSGNTIYF. The CDR3 DNA is TGCGCCAGCAGTGAGTCGGAAACAGGGTTCTCTGGAAACACCATATATTTT.